This T cell receptor (beta chain) comes out of a study of a mutant IDH1 vaccine in newly diagnosed glioma listed by TCRdb under 2021. Regarding the complete study: The roughly 33 treated patients were roughly 62% male and roughly 38% female, with a mean age of approximately 38 years. Before enrollment, most patients had been given radiochemotherapy with temozolomide as standard therapy, while the rest had received either radiotherapy alone or temozolomide alone. Peripheral blood samples were drawn at six visits, namely V03 (baseline), V05, V07, V10, V12 and V13. For exploratory analyses, longitudinal TCRB deep sequencing was carried out in about two dozen treated patients wherever samples were available. Here is what the overall study found, with its caveats: According to the authors, sample limitations meant that analyses of patient blood samples could not be reproduced. PBMC samples for TCRB deep sequencing were selected based on availability. Immune responses induced by the vaccine were seen in roughly 95% of patients across multiple MHC alleles. Changes in the top peripheral T cell clonotypes picked up by TCRB sequencing did not appear to be linked to pseudoprogression.

The trim is 6 bases for V and 3 bases for J, with a gap of 6 bases between the germline ends. The CDR3 spans 10 residues, from the cysteine through the phenylalanine. Only the CDR3 region is kept as DNA, spanning 30 bases read in frame from base 1. CDR1 is given as SQVTM and CDR2 as ANQGSEA, both from the germline V gene. To prepare the library, the immunoSEQ multiplex PCR assay was applied. The hsTCRB Kit was used according to the manufacturer's protocol to amplify rearranged TCR beta chain sequences. TCRB libraries were sequenced on an Illumina MiSeq. In the paper's pipeline: The kit vendor's proprietary platform handled demultiplexing, trimming and gene mapping. In its TCRdb copy, this immuneACCESS table keeps in-frame sequences only and misses some clones. Where compared with another copy, unresolved V genes explain less than half of these, and the others have no known cause. The V and J calls and clone size were taken over from that table, and D and trimming were inferred from the DNA. The sample records 90,000 to 100,000 clones, 70% to 90% of which are singletons. The ten most abundant clones make up approximately 0.58% of the sample.

This specimen's time point label, interpreted: baseline, week 1 (first vaccination visit). The label giving this sample's treatment or condition can be read as: pre-vaccination baseline after standard-of-care therapy. The donors had newly diagnosed IDH1-mutant astrocytomas of WHO grade 3 or 4 that showed loss of nuclear ATRX. The samples were drawn from NOA16, a multicentre, single-arm, open-label phase I trial in Germany that tested a mutant IDH1 peptide vaccine in humans for the first time. For immunogenicity testing, the blood drawn at visit V03 was used as the baseline sample. Genomic DNA for TCRB sequencing was extracted from EDTA blood using the DNeasy Blood and Tissue Kit. About this clone itself: Its cognate antigen has yet to be identified. No base qualities exist here, and no much larger clone lies one base off it.

This TCR came from a woman between 45 and 65 years old with glioma. Sequencing was performed on PBMCs, taken from a glioma patient treated with radiotherapy, temozolomide or both. The sequence is built from TRBV29-1 and TRBJ2-7; a confident D gene designation cannot be given. The CDR3 reads as follows: CSVRDYEQYF. The DNA sequence is given as TGCAGCGTCCGCGACTACGAGCAGTACTTC.